Included here is one T cell receptor beta chain sequence, with context. The antigen is not known. Alongside CTLA-4 blockade with ipilimumab, patients with chemo-refractory metastatic non-small-cell lung cancer received focal radiation. These data are taken from a study of radiotherapy plus CTLA-4 blockade in lung cancer. In the study overall: Patients showed objective responses in roughly 18% of cases and disease control in under 40%.

Study results and caveats: There was expansion of tumor-derived TCR clones in blood after radiotherapy plus ipilimumab.

Generated by immunoSEQ multiplex PCR, the TCRdb table keeps only in-frame clones and is missing some. The sample has under 110,000 clones, around 85% seen once; the top ten hold roughly 2.3%. Trimming removed 5 bases from V and 5 bases from J, with 20 bases in between. Germline CDR1 SGHRS, CDR2 YFSETQ. There are 15 residues in the CDR3. Sequencing was performed on peripheral blood, taken from a patient treated with radiotherapy plus ipilimumab. This TCR came from a human donor with non-small cell lung cancer that progressed on radiotherapy plus ipilimumab. Some clones in this sample may be carry-over from other donors' samples. The chain employs TRBV5-1 and TRBJ2-7, with D perhaps being TRBD1 or TRBD2 (5 bases each). The CDR3 DNA follows: TGCGCCAGCAGTCACCGGGACCCAAGGGCCCACGAGCAGTACTTC. It is translated as CASSHRDPRAHEQYF. The complete variable domain, with remaining parts taken from reference TRBV5-1 and TRBJ2-7, reads KAGVTQTPRYLIKTRGQQVTLSCSPISGHRSVSWYQQTPGQGLQFLFEYFSETQRNKGNFPGRFSGRQFSNSRSEMNVSTLELGDSALYLCASSHRDPRAHEQYFGPGTRLTVT.